Given below is one TCR beta chain in context. The record originates from a study of blood T cells in healthy people across ages. A J-beta primer mix and a sample-barcoded 5' primer were used in a second PCR of about 7 to 12 cycles. TCRdb processed the 5' RACE reads anew with MiXCR; each CDR3 protein has one entry. The data hold roughly 1,300,000 distinct CDR3 sequences, with roughly 59% observed a single time. The sequencing input was blood. This TCR was sampled from a man between 18 and 35 years old in good health.

The chain's CDR3 is CATSPRMDSPQETQYF. For the CDR3, the DNA is TGTGCCACCAGCCCCAGGATGGACAGTCCGCAAGAGACCCAGTACTTC. This rearrangement joins TRBV15 to TRBJ2-7; TRBD1 is a possible D gene (6 bases). The tail of the sequence fits TRBJ2-5 better, so the J call may be wrong. The V gene's germline CDR1 is LNHNV and CDR2 YYDKDF (reference sequence). The CDR3 is 16 residues long.